The sequence of this T cell receptor beta chain was determined in a study of OX40 agonist ivuxolimab in advanced cancers. The wider study: Treatment of patients was with ivuxolimab, an agonistic anti-OX40 (CD134) antibody.

Findings and limits, study-wide: The study observed clonal expansion of CD4+ and CD8+ blood T cells by week 6 at 0.1 to 3.0 mg/kg.

Trimming took off 5 bases at V and 5 bases at J, with 15 bases between the two ends. In germline, CDR1 is SQVTM, CDR2 ANQGSEA. The CDR3 has 13 residues. Profiling relied on immunoSEQ multiplex PCR, and the TCRdb table lists in-frame clones only, not all of them. The sample has roughly 90,000 clones, more than 75% seen once. This clone was observed once. Its antigen is not known. The V gene is TRBV29-1, the J gene TRBJ1-2, with D hard to call. The sequence was obtained from an adult with an advanced solid tumor such as melanoma, head and neck, liver or kidney cancer. The specimen comprised CD4+ or CD8+ T cells sorted from blood, sampled in a trial of the OX40 agonist ivuxolimab. The CDR3 region is CSVSLEAGYGYTF. CDR3 sequence (DNA): TGCAGCGTTTCCTTGGAGGCGGGGTATGGCTACACCTTC.